This passage covers 11 T cell receptor beta chains from one sample sequenced in a study of blood T cells in healthy people across ages. The use of a sample-barcoded 5' primer and a J-beta primer mix characterized a second PCR of about 7 to 12 cycles. MiXCR was run by TCRdb on the 5' RACE reads, yielding one entry per CDR3 protein. The sample lists almost 1 million distinct CDR3 sequences, 45% to 60% seen once, with roughly 23% in the top ten. The sample was blood. These receptors all stem from a woman aged 60-75 years in good health.

This chain joins TRBV20-1 and TRBJ2-3, with 9 bases lining up with TRBD2. Germline V gene lookup returns CDR1 DFQATT and CDR2 SNEGSKA (reference sequence). With V trimmed by 1 base and J by 5 bases, 7 bases remained unmatched. CDR3 size: 15 residues. The CDR3 coding sequence is TGCAGTGCTAGAGGTAGTAGCGGGAGAAGAGATACGCAGTATTTT. As protein: CSARGSSGRRDTQYF.

To note about this clonotype: A clone one base away is much larger, so this may be a read error. The chain has TRBV18 and TRBJ1-5, with D perhaps matching TRBD1 (5 bases). CDR1 and CDR2 from the germline V gene are KGHSH and LQKENI. The CDR3 is 13 amino acids. The CDR3 region is CAGSSTGQSSQHF. The CDR3 DNA reads TGTGCCGGCTCAAGCACGGGGCAATCATCCCAGCATTTT.

The chain uses TRBV21-1 and TRBJ1-2. TRBV21-1 is labeled a pseudogene. The CDR3 is 12 residues long. CDR3 sequence: CASSKEGSGYTF. DNA for the CDR3: TGTGCCAGCAGCAAAGAGGGTTCTGGCTACACCTTC.

This clonotype was detected only a few times. V usage is TRBV29-1 and J usage is TRBJ2-1; perhaps D is TRBD1 or TRBD2 (7 bases each). Germline lookup yields CDR1 SQVTM and CDR2 ANQGSEA. V was cut by 1 base and J by 0 bases, with 19 bases left in between. The CDR3 contains 18 residues. The CDR3 loop is CSVEAQPGGQTSYNEQFF. The DNA of the CDR3 is TGCAGCGTTGAAGCCCAACCGGGGGGACAGACCTCCTACAATGAGCAGTTCTTC.

The chain uses TRBV28 and TRBJ2-4; TRBD2 matches 7 bases. The ends lost 4 bases at V and 9 bases at J; junction bases unmatched: 6. Germline V CDR1 and CDR2: MDHEN, SYDVKM. This CDR3 is 13 amino acids long. CDR3 sequence: CASSWGGIPIQYF. DNA for the CDR3: TGTGCCAGCAGTTGGGGAGGGATCCCCATTCAGTACTTC.

This clonotype occurred many times. The junction departs from the called germline gene at one end, perhaps through a read error. The chain uses TRBV5-1 and TRBJ2-5, with D maybe TRBD2 (5 bases). The CDR3 sequence is 14 residues long. The germline V gene encodes CDR1 SGHRS and CDR2 YFSETQ. CDR3 protein: CASSLASGSETQYF. The CDR3 coding sequence is TGTGCCAGCAGTTTAGCGTCTGGGTCAGAGACCCAGTACTTC.

CDR3 coding DNA: TGTGCCAGCAGCAGGGGGTTTTCCTATAATTCACCCCTCCACTTT. This sequence encodes CASSRGFSYNSPLHF. The chain is built from TRBV6-5 and TRBJ1-6, with 7 bases matching TRBD1. The CDR3 length is 15 residues. Germline V gives CDR1 MNHEY, CDR2 SVGAGI. The ends lost 6 bases at V and 1 base at J; junction bases unmatched: 3.

The V and J genes are TRBV7-2 and TRBJ2-2; no definite D call. V lost 2 bases and J 6 bases, leaving 10 bases between the germline ends. In germline, CDR1 is SGHTA, CDR2 FQGNSA. This CDR3 contains 14 residues. The CDR3 here is CASSLQPLAGELFF. The CDR3 DNA reads TGTGCCAGCAGCTTACAGCCCCTAGCCGGGGAGCTGTTTTTT.

This clonotype was detected only a few times. The chain is built from TRBV21-1 and TRBJ2-3; the D call in the table, TRBD1, was not verified against the DNA. TRBV21-1 counts as a pseudogene. CDR3 size: 18 residues. CDR3 sequence: CASSHGGTGHLFTDTQYF. DNA of the CDR3: TGTGCCAGCAGCCACGGGGGAACGGGACACCTCTTCACAGATACGCAGTATTTT.

This clonotype was seen a few times. This chain links TRBV7-2 with TRBJ2-7; the D gene could be TRBD1 or TRBD2 (5 bases each). Germline V lookup: CDR1 SGHTA, CDR2 FQGNSA. V was clipped by 1 base and J by 0 bases, with 13 bases between them. CDR3 size: 16 residues. The CDR3: CASSLVGAALSYEQYF. Here the CDR3 DNA reads TGTGCCAGCAGCTTAGTCGGGGCGGCCCTCTCCTACGAGCAGTACTTC.

The rearrangement uses TRBV7-2 and TRBJ1-2, with TRBD1 as a possible D gene (5 bases). Trimming pared 1 base from V and 6 bases from J, leaving 15 bases between. The CDR3 is made up of 15 amino acids. Germline assignment: CDR1 SGHTA and CDR2 FQGNSA. The CDR3 coding sequence is TGTGCCAGCAGCTTAGTGAATCTGGGGCTGGATGGCTACACCTTC. Translation gives CASSLVNLGLDGYTF.